This TCR beta chain was retrieved from a study of identical twins. This clonotype occurred many times. This CDR3 is 13 amino acids long. The V gene lost 5 bases and the J gene lost 10 bases, with 12 bases spanning the gap. TCRdb processed the 5' RACE reads anew with MiXCR; each CDR3 protein has one entry. The sample has just under 550,000 distinct CDR3 sequences; over 12% are singletons. The same sample was also used in a study of yellow fever vaccine responses in identical twins.

This chain uses TRBV12-3 or TRBV12-4 with TRBJ1-6; D might be TRBD1 (5 bases). The sample taken for sequencing was CD4+ T cells sorted from blood. The TCR originated in a young woman in good health. The CDR3 region is CASSPAEGSPLHF. The CDR3 region has the DNA TGTGCCAGCAGTCCGGCTGAGGGGTCACCCCTCCACTTT.